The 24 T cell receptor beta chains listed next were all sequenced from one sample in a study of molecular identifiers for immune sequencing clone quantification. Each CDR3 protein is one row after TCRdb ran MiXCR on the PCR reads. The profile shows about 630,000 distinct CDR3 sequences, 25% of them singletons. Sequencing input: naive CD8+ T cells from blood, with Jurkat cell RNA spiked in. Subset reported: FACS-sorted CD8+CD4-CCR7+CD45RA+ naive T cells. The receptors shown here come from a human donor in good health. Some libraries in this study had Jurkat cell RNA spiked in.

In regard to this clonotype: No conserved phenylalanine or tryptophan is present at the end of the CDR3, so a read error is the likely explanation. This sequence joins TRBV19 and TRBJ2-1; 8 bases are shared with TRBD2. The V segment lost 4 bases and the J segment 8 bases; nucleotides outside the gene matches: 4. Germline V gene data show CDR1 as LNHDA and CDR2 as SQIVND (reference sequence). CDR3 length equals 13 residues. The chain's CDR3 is CASSRTSIYEQFL. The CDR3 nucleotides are TGTGCCAGTAGTAGGACTAGCATTTATGAGCAGTTCCTC.

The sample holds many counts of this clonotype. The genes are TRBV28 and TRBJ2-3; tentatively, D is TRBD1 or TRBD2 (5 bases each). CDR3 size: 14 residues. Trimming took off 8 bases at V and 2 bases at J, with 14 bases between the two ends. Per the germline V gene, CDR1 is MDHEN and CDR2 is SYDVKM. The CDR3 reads CASGTPGPTDTQYF. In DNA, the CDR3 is TGTGCCAGCGGAACTCCGGGACCCACAGATACGCAGTATTTT.

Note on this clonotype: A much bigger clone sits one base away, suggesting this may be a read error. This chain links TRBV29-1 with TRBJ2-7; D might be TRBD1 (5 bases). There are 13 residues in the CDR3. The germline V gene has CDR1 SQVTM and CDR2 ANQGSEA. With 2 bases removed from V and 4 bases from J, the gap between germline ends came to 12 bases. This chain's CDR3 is CSVETTQGYEQYF. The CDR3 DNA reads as TGCAGCGTTGAAACAACCCAGGGATACGAGCAGTACTTC.

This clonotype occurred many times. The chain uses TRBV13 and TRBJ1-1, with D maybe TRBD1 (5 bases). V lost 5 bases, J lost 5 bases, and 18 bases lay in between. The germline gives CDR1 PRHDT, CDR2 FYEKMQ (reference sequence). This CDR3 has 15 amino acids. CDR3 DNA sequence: TGTGCCAGCAGCGCCCCCCGTGGGGCGAGTACTGAAGCTTTCTTT. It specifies CASSAPRGASTEAFF. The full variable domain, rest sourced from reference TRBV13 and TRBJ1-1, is AAGVIQSPRHLIKEKRETATLKCYPIPRHDTVYWYQQGPGQDPQFLISFYEKMQSDKGSIPDRFSAQQFSDYHSELNMSSLELGDSALYFCASSAPRGASTEAFFGQGTRLTVV.

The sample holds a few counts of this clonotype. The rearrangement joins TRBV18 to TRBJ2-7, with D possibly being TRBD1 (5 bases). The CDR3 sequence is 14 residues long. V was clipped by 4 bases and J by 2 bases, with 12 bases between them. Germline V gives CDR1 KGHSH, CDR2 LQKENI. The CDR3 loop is CASSHEGATYEQYF. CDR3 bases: TGTGCCAGCTCACACGAAGGGGCGACCTACGAGCAGTACTTC.

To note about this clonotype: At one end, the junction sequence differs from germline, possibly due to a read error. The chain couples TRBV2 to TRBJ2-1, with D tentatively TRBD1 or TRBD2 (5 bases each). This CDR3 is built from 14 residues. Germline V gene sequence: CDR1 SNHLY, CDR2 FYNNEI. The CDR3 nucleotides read TGTGCCAGCAGTGAAGCTAGCGACAGCGATGAGCAGCTCTTC. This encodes CASSEASDSDEQLF.

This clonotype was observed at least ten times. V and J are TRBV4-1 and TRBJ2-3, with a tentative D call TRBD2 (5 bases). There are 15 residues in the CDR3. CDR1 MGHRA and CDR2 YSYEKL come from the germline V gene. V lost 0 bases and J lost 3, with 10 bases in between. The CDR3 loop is CASSQDLRGTDTQYF. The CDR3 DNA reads TGCGCCAGCAGCCAAGATTTACGGGGTACAGATACGCAGTATTTT.

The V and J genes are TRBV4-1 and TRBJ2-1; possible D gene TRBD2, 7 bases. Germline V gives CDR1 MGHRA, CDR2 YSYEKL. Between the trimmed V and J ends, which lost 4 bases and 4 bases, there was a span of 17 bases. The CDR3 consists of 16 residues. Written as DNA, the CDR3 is TGCGCCAGCAGCCCCCTGCAGGGAGGGGGATACAATGAGCAGTTCTTC. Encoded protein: CASSPLQGGGYNEQFF.

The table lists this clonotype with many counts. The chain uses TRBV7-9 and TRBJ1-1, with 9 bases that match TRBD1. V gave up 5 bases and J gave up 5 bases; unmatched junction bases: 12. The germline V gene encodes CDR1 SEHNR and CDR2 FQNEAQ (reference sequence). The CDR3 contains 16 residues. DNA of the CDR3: TGTGCCAGCAGCCCCCGGGGACAGGGTGTCGGAACTGAAGCTTTCTTT. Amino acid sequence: CASSPRGQGVGTEAFF.

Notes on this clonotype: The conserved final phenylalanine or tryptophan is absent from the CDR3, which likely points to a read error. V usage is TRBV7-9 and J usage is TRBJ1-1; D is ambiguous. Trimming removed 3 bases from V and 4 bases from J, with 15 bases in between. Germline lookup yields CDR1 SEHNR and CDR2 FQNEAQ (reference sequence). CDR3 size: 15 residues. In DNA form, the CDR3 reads TGTGCCAGCAGCTTCCCCCCCTCACGGGGCACTGAAGCTTTCTCT. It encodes CASSFPPSRGTEAFS.

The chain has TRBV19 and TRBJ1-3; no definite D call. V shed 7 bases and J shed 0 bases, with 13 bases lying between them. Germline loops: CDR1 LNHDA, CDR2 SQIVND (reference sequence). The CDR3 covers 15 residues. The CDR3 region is CASTLTDYSGNTIYF. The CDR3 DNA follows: TGTGCCAGTACTCTAACTGACTACTCTGGAAACACCATATATTTT. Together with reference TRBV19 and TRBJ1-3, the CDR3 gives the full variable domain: DGGITQSPKYLFRKEGQNVTLSCEQNLNHDAMYWYRQDPGQGLRLIYYSQIVNDFQKGDIAEGYSVSREKKESFPLTVTSAQKNPTAFYLCASTLTDYSGNTIYFGEGSWLTVV.

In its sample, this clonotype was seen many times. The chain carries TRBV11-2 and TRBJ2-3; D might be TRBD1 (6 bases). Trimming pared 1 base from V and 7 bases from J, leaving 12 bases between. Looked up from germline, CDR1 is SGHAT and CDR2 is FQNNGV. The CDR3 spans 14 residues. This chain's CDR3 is CASSLAQGSNTQYF. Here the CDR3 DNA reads TGTGCCAGCAGCTTAGCTCAGGGGTCAAATACGCAGTATTTT.

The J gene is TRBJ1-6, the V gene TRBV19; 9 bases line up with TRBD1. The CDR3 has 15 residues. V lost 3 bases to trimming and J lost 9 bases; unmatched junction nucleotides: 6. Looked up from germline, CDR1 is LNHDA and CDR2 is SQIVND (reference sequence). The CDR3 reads CASSIGDRVFSPLHF. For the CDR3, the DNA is TGTGCCAGTAGTATCGGGGACAGGGTGTTTTCACCCCTCCACTTT.

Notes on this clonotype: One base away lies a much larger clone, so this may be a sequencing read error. CDR3 sequence: CASSVFGEGTEAFF. DNA for the CDR3: TGCGCCAGCAGCGTGTTCGGCGAGGGCACTGAAGCTTTCTTT. The rearrangement uses TRBV5-1 and TRBJ1-1; no firm D call. From germline, CDR1 is SGHRS and CDR2 YFSETQ. The CDR3 consists of 14 residues. V shed 4 bases and J shed 4 bases, with 14 bases lying between them. Full variable domain (outside the CDR3, taken from reference TRBV5-1 and TRBJ1-1): KAGVTQTPRYLIKTRGQQVTLSCSPISGHRSVSWYQQTPGQGLQFLFEYFSETQRNKGNFPGRFSGRQFSNSRSEMNVSTLELGDSALYLCASSVFGEGTEAFFGQGTRLTVV.

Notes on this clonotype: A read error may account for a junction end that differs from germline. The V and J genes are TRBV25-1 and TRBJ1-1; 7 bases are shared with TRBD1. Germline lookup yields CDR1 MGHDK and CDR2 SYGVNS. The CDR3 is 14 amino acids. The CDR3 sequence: CASSKYRGSTEAFF. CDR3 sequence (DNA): TGTGCCAGCAGTAAATACAGGGGAAGCACTGAAGCTTTCTTT.

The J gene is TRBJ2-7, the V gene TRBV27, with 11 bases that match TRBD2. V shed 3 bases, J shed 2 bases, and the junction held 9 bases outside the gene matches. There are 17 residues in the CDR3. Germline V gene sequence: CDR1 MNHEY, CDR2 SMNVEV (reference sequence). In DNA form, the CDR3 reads TGTGCCAGCAGTTTGAGTAGCGGGGGGGCATTTCCCTACGAGCAGTACTTC. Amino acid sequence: CASSLSSGGAFPYEQYF.

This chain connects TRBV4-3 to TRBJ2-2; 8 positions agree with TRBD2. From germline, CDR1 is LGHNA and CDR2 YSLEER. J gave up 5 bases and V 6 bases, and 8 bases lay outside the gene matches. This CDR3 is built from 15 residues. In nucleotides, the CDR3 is TGCGCCAGCAGTCGAAGCGGGAGTTTGACCGGGGAGCTGTTTTTT. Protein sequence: CASSRSGSLTGELFF.

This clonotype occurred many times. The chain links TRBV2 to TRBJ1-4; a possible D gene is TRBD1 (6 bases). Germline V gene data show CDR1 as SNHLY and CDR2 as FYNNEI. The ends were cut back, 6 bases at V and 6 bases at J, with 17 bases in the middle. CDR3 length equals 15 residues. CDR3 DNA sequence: TGTGCCAGCAGAGACAGGTTTAGGGAGGATGAAAAACTGTTTTTT. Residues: CASRDRFREDEKLFF. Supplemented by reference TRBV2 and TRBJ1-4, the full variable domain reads EPEVTQTPSHQVTQMGQEVILRCVPISNHLYFYWYRQILGQKVEFLVSFYNNEISEKSEIFDDQFSVERPDGSNFTLKIRSTKLEDSAMYFCASRDRFREDEKLFFGSGTQLSVL.

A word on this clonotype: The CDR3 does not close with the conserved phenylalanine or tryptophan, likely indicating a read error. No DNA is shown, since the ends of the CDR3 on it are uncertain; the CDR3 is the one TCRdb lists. The CDR3 reads CASSQGRGPTNND. The chain has TRBV3-2 and TRBJ2-7; the table's TRBD2 call for D was not verified on the DNA. TRBV3-2 is recorded as a pseudogene. From its first to its last residue, the CDR3 has 13 amino acids.

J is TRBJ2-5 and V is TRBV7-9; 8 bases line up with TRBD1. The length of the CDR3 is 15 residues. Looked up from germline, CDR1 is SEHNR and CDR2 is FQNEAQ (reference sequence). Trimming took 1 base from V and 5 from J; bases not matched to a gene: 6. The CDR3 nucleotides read TGTGCCAGCAGCTTAGACCAGGGGGCCCGGGAGACCCAGTACTTC. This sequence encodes CASSLDQGARETQYF.

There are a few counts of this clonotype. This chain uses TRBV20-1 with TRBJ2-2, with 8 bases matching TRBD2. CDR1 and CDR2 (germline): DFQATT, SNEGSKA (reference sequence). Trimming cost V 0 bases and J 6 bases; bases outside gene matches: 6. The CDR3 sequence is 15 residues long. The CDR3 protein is CSARDESGSPGELFF. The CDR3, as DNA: TGCAGTGCTAGAGACGAAAGCGGGAGTCCCGGGGAGCTGTTTTTT.

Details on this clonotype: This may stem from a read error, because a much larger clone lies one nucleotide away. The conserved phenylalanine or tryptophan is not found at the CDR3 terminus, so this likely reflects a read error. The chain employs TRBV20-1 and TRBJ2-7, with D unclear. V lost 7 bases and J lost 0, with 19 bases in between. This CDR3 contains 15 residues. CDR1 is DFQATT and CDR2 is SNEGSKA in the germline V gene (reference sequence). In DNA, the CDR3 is TGCAGTGGGCGAGCCATCTCGGAGAGCTCCTACGAGCAGTACATC. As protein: CSGRAISESSYEQYI.

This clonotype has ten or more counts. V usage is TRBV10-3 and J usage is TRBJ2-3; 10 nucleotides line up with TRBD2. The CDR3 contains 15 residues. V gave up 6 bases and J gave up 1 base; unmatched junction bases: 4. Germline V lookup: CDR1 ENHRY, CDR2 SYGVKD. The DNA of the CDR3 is TGTGCCATCAGAGGAACTAGCGGGGGCACAGATACGCAGTATTTT. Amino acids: CAIRGTSGGTDTQYF.

In DNA, the CDR3 is TGTGCCAGCAGCTTGGCGACAGGGAGGGAAAATTCACCCCTCCACTTT. Amino acid sequence: CASSLATGRENSPLHF. The rearrangement links TRBV13 to TRBJ1-6; 7 bases fit TRBD1. CDR1 PRHDT and CDR2 FYEKMQ come from the germline V gene (reference sequence). The CDR3 has 16 amino acids. V gave up 3 bases and J gave up 7 bases; unmatched junction bases: 9. The full variable domain, in which reference TRBV13 and TRBJ1-6 provide the parts outside the CDR3, is AAGVIQSPRHLIKEKRETATLKCYPIPRHDTVYWYQQGPGQDPQFLISFYEKMQSDKGSIPDRFSAQQFSDYHSELNMSSLELGDSALYFCASSLATGRENSPLHFGNGTRLTVT.